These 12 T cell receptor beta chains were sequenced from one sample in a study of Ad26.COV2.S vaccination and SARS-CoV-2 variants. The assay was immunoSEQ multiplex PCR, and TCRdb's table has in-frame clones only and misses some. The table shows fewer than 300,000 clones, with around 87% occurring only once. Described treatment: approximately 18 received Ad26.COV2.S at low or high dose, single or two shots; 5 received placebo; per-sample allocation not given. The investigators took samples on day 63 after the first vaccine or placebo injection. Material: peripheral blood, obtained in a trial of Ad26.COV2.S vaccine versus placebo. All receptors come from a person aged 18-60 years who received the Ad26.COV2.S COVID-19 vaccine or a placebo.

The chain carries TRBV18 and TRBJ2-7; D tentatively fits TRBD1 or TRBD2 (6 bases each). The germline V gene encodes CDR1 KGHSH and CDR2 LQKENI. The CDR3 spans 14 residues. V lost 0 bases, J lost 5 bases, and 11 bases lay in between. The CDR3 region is CASSPPGGRDEQYF. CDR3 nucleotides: TGTGCCAGCTCACCACCGGGGGGCAGGGACGAGCAGTACTTC.

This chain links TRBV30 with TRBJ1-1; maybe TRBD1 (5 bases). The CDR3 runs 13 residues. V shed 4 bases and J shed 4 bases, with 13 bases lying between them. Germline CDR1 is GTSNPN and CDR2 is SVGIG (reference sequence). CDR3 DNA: TGTGCCTGGACCAACGGGGGGGGCACTGAAGCTTTCTTT. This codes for CAWTNGGGTEAFF.

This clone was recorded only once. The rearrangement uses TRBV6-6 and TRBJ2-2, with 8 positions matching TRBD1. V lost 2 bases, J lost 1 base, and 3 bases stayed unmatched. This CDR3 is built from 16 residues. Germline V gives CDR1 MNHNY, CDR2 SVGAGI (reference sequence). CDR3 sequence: CASSYAGTGNTGELFF. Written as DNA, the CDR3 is TGTGCCAGCAGTTACGCCGGGACAGGGAACACCGGGGAGCTGTTTTTT.

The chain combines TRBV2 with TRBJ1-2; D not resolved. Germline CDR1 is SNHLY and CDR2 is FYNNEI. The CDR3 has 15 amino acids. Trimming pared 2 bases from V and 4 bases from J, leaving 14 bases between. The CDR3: CASSEIRQTFYGYTF. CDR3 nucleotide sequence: TGTGCCAGCAGTGAAATAAGGCAGACCTTCTATGGCTACACCTTC.

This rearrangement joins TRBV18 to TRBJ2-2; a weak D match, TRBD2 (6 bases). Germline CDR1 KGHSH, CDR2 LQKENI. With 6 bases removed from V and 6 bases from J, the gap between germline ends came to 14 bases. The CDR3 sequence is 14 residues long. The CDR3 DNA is TGTGCCAGCTCGAAAGGGAGGTTGGCCGGGGAGCTGTTTTTT. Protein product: CASSKGRLAGELFF.

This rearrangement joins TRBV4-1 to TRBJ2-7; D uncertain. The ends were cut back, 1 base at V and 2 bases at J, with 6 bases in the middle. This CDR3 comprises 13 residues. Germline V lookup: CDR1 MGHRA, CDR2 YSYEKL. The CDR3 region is CASSQGLAYEQYF. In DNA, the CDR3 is TGCGCCAGCAGCCAAGGGCTAGCCTACGAGCAGTACTTC.

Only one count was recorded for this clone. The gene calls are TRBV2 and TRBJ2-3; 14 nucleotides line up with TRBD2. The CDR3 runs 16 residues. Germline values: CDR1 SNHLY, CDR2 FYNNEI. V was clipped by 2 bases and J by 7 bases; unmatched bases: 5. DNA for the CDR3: TGTGCCAGCAGTGAATGGACTAGCGGGGGGTCAAATACGCAGTATTTT. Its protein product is CASSEWTSGGSNTQYF.

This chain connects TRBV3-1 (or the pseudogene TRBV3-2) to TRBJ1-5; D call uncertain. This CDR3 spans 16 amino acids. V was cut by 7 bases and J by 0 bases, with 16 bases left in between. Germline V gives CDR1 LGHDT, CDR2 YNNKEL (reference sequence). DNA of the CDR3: TGTGCCAGCACCCCTTATAGCGACCATAGCAATCAGCCCCAGCATTTT. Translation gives CASTPYSDHSNQPQHF.

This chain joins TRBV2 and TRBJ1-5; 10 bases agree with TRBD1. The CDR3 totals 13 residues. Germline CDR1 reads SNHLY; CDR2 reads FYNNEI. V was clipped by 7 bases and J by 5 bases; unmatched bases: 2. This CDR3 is CASKGTGDQPQHF. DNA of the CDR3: TGTGCCAGCAAAGGGACAGGGGATCAGCCCCAGCATTTT.

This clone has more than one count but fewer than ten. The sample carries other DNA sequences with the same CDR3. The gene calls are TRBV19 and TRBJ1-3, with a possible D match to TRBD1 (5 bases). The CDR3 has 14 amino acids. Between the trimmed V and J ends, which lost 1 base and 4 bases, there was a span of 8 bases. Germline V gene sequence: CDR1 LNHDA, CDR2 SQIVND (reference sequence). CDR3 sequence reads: CASSIGGSGNTIYF. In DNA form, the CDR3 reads TGTGCCAGTAGTATAGGGGGCTCCGGAAACACCATATATTTT.

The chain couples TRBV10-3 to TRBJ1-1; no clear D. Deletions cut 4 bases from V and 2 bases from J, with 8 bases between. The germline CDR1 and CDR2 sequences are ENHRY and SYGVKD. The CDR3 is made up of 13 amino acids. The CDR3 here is CAISADRNTEAFF. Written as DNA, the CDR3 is TGTGCCATCAGTGCGGACCGAAACACTGAAGCTTTCTTT.

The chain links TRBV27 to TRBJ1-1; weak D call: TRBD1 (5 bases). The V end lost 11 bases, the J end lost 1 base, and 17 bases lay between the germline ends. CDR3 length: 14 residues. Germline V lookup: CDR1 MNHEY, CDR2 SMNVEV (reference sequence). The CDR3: CAWGSMSRNTEAFF. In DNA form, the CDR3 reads TGTGCCTGGGGGTCGATGAGTAGGAACACTGAAGCTTTCTTT.